The clone carrying this T cell receptor (beta chain) was recorded once. The data belong to a study of blood T cell repertoires in COVID-19. Overall study: Specimens from acute and convalescent COVID-19 originated in the United States, Italy and Spain.

Only in-frame clones appear in the TCRdb table, and some are missing; sequencing was by immunoSEQ multiplex PCR. The sample carries roughly 75,000 clones, around nine tenths recorded once. The CDR3 is made up of 17 amino acids. Germline-derived CDR1 and CDR2 are SEHNR and FQNEAQ (reference sequence). V shed 2 bases and J shed 4 bases, with 18 bases lying between them. Sequencing was carried out using peripheral blood. The V gene is TRBV7-9, the J gene TRBJ2-1, with a tentative D call TRBD1 (5 bases). The receptor was isolated from a human donor in a cohort sampled during active COVID-19. The chain's CDR3 is CASSLMSSGLGYNEQFF. The CDR3, as DNA: TGTGCCAGCAGCTTAATGTCGTCAGGGCTGGGGTACAATGAGCAGTTCTTC.